This TCR beta chain was captured by sequencing in a study of T cells in Graves' hyperthyroidism and ophthalmopathy. CDR1 is MDHEN, CDR2 SYDVKM, per germline. Trimming shortened V by 11 bases and J by 3 bases, and 18 bases separated the two germline ends. The CDR3 is made up of 14 amino acids. Notes on the study in general: The model identified upcoming ophthalmopathy a median approximately six months ahead of onset. Appearing also in blood were most of the thyroid clonotypes expanded above 0.001.

There were TCR beta CDR3 regions amplified from RNA transcripts. The HTBI primer set drove a first-round RT-PCR of the TCR CDR3. Via MiXCR, TCRdb re-called the multiplex PCR reads, giving one row per CDR3 protein. The table lists approximately 330,000 distinct CDR3 sequences, roughly an eighth of them singletons. In its sample, this clonotype was seen many times. The target antigen is unknown. The V and J genes are TRBV28 and TRBJ2-3; a weak D match, TRBD2 (6 bases). The sequenced sample was blood. This TCR was recovered from a middle-aged woman with Graves' ophthalmopathy. The CDR3 loop is CASWGSGGTDTQYF. For the CDR3, the DNA is TGTGCCTCTTGGGGGAGTGGGGGGACAGATACGCAGTATTTT. The full variable domain, with the rest looked up from reference TRBV28 and TRBJ2-3, is DVKVTQSSRYLVKRTGEKVFLECVQDMDHENMFWYRQDPGLGLRLIYFSYDVKMKEKGDIPEGYSVSREKKERFSLILESASTNQTSMYLCASWGSGGTDTQYFGPGTRLTVL.